This record looks at one T cell receptor (beta chain) sequence and its context. The CDR3 length is 14 residues. CDR1 and CDR2 (germline): GTSNPN, SVGIG (reference sequence). J lost 0 bases, V lost 1 base, and 2 bases had no gene match. PCR involved 60 Vbeta and 13 Jbeta primers. Sequencing used immunoSEQ multiplex PCR; TCRdb keeps in-frame clones, though not all of them. The sample has 130,000 to 150,000 clones, 55% to 80% seen once. The data are from a study of cytomegalovirus exposure and HLA in healthy donors. The clonotype was recovered from a human donor in good health. The V gene is TRBV30, the J gene TRBJ1-2; 7 bases are shared with TRBD1. The material sequenced was PBMCs. In nucleotides, the CDR3 is TGTGCCTGGAGTGACAGGGGAGCTAACTATGGCTACACCTTC. As protein: CAWSDRGANYGYTF.